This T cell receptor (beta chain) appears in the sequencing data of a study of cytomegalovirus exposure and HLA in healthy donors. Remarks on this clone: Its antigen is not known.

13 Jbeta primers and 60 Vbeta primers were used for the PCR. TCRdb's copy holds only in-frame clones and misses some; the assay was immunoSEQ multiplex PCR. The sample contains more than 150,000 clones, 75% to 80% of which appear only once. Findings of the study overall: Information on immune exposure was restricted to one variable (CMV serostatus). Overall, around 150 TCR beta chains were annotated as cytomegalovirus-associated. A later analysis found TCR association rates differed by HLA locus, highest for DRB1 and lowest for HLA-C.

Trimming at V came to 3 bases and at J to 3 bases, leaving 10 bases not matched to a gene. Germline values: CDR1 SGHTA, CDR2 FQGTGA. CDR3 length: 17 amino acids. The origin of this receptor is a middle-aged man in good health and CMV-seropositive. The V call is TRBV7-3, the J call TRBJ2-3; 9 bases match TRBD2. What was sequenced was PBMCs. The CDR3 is CASSFLPSGGRTDTQYF. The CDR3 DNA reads TGTGCCAGCAGCTTTCTCCCAAGCGGGGGGAGGACAGATACGCAGTATTTT.